This T cell receptor (beta chain) was found in a study of cytotoxic CD8 clonotypes in ibrutinib-treated CLL. The study's findings and limits: Baseline levels were approached again at progression, after clonality had risen at ibrutinib response. Shared public clonotypes were rare, and on treatment they either got smaller or stayed the same.

TCRdb's table, derived via immunoSEQ multiplex PCR, lists solely in-frame clones and lacks some. Here the sample spans some 50,000 clones, about 50% being singletons. As to this clone: The antigen is not known.

With V trimmed by 4 bases and J by 5 bases, 2 bases remained unmatched. The CDR3 sequence is 13 residues long. Germline V gene sequence: CDR1 SNHLY, CDR2 FYNNEI. V is TRBV2 and J is TRBJ2-5; TRBD2 aligns across 9 bases. Sequencing used PBMCs, obtained after 24 months of ibrutinib treatment. This clonotype was obtained from a human donor with chronic lymphocytic leukemia. The CDR3 DNA is TGTGCCAGCAGTGTGGGACTAGCCGAGACCCAGTACTTC. Translating gives CASSVGLAETQYF.